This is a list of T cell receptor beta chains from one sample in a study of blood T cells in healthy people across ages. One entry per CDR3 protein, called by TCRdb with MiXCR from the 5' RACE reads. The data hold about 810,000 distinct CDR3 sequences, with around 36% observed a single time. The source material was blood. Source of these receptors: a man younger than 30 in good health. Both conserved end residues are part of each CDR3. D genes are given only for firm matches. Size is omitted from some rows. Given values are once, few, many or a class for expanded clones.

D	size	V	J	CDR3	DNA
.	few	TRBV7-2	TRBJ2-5	CASSLGGPKTQYF	TGTGCCAGCAGCTTAGGGGGTCCGAAGACCCAGTACTTC
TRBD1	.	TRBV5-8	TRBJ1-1	CASSLGKDRVGGNTEAFF	TGTGCCAGCAGCTTGGGGAAAGACAGGGTAGGGGGGAACACTGAAGCTTTCTTT
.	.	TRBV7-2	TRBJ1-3	CASSLAFGRNTIYF	TGTGCCAGCAGCTTAGCTTTTGGAAGAAACACCATATATTTT
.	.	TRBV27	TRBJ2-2	CASSLPKTGELFF	TGTGCCAGCAGTTTACCCAAAACCGGGGAGCTGTTTTTT
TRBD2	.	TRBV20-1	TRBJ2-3	CSARPGGRRDTQYF	TGCAGTGCTAGACCGGGGGGGCGGAGAGATACGCAGTATTTT
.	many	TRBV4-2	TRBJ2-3	CASSQVLKPTDTQYF	TGTGCCAGCAGCCAAGTTCTGAAGCCCACAGATACGCAGTATTTT
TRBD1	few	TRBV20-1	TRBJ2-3	CSASPGTGADTQYF	TGCAGTGCTAGCCCTGGGACAGGGGCAGATACGCAGTATTTT
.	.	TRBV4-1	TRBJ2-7	CASSQRGFSYEQYF	TGCGCCAGCAGCCAGCGCGGGTTCTCCTACGAGCAGTACTTC
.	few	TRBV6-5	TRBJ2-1	CASSYLRRPLSQGSEGNEQFF	TGTGCCAGCAGTTACTTGCGACGACCTTTATCACAGGGAAGCGAAGGCAATGAGCAGTTCTTC
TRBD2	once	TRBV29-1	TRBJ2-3	CSDSGTSGFVDTQYF	TGCAGCGACTCCGGGACTAGCGGTTTCGTCGATACGCAGTATTTT
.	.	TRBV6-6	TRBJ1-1	CASRSGQPMNTEAFF	TGTGCCAGCAGATCCGGACAGCCCATGAACACTGAAGCTTTCTTT
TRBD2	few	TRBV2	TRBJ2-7	CASTEVAGSSYNEQYF	TGTGCCAGCACGGAGGTAGCGGGGAGCTCCTACAATGAGCAGTACTTC
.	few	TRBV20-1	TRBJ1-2	CSGKGPYGYTF	TGCAGTGGAAAAGGTCCATATGGCTACACCTTC
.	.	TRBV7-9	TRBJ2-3	CASNQGAGRLDTQYF	TGTGCCAGCAACCAAGGGGCAGGGAGGTTGGATACGCAGTATTTT
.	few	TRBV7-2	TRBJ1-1	CASSSSSGGVTEAFF	TGTGCCAGCAGCTCTTCATCCGGGGGGGTAACTGAAGCTTTCTTT
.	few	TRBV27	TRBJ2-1	CASSPVGPNEQFF	TGTGCCAGCAGTCCTGTAGGGCCCAATGAGCAGTTCTTC
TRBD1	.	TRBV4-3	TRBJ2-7	CASSKQGANEQYF	TGCGCCAGCAGCAAACAGGGGGCCAATGAGCAGTACTTC
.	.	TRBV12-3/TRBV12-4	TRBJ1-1	CASGSSTGTEAFF	TGTGCCAGCGGTTCCTCAACAGGCACTGAAGCTTTCTTT
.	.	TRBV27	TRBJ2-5	CASSLSGRAQETQYF	TGTGCCAGCAGTTTATCGGGCAGGGCCCAAGAGACCCAGTACTTC
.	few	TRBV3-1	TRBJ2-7	CASSQAGDGRISYEQYF	TGTGCCAGCAGCCAAGCGGGGGACGGTCGTATCTCCTACGAGCAGTACTTC
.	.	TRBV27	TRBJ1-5	CASWGGGQPQHF	TGTGCCAGCTGGGGGGGCGGTCAGCCCCAGCATTTT
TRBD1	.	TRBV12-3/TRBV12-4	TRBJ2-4	CASRPGTGSNSGVKNIQYF	TGTGCCAGCAGGCCCGGGACAGGGTCTAATAGTGGGGTCAAAAACATTCAGTACTTC
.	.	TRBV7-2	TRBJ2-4	CASSPARAQVNIQYF	TGTGCCAGCAGCCCCGCCAGGGCCCAAGTGAACATTCAGTACTTC
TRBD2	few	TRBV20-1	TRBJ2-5	CSASVAGDYEQYF	TGCAGTGCTAGCGTAGCGGGGGACTATGAGCAGTACTTC
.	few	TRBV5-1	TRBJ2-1	CASSLGAGSSEQFF	TGCGCCAGCAGCTTGGGGGCAGGGTCAAGTGAGCAGTTCTTC
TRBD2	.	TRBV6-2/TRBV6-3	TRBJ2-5	CASSDSGGDLQETQYF	TGTGCCAGCAGTGACTCGGGGGGGGACCTCCAAGAGACCCAGTACTTC
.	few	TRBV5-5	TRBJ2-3	CASSSRLSTDTQYF	TGTGCCAGCAGCTCTAGACTTAGCACAGATACGCAGTATTTT
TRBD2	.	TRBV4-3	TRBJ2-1	CASSQDRSGTYNEQFF	TGCGCCAGCAGCCAAGATAGGAGCGGGACCTACAATGAGCAGTTCTTC